Listed here is a single T cell receptor beta chain. The repertoire was sequenced with immunoSEQ multiplex PCR; TCRdb's copy has only in-frame clones and lacks some. The table lists under 100,000 clones, just over 95% of them singletons. The data derive from a study of technical replicates of blood from several donors. The sequencing sample was made of T cells isolated from PBMCs. The receptor was isolated from a human donor in good health.

For the CDR3, the DNA is TGTGCCAGCAGTCGGGACAGGGGATATAGCAATCAGCCCCAGCATTTT. Its protein is CASSRDRGYSNQPQHF. The J gene is TRBJ1-5, the V gene TRBV28, with 10 bases lining up with TRBD1. J lost 0 bases, V lost 5 bases, and 4 bases had no gene match. This CDR3 has 16 residues. Germline CDR1 is MDHEN and CDR2 is SYDVKM.